This TCR beta chain is from a study of T cell repertoires in cytomegalovirus infection. The overall study: Shared public TCR beta signatures pointed to both CMV infection and a matching HLA type. Study-wide points: Carriage of CMV together with the relevant HLA was identifiable through cumulative public TCR beta family frequency.

This clonotype was observed a handful of times. Its specificity is not known. Trimming stripped 6 bases from V and 6 bases from J, with 16 bases between. The CDR3 loop spans 14 amino acids. Germline V gene sequence: CDR1 MDHEN, CDR2 SYDVKM. TCRdb analysed the reads with MiXCR anew, one entry per CDR3 protein. The sample holds 150,000 to 200,000 distinct CDR3 sequences, 14% seen once. This sequence originates from a human donor in good health (CMV status not recorded). Some clones in this sample may be carry-over from other donors' samples. The J gene is TRBJ2-3, the V gene TRBV28; a weak D match, TRBD2 (6 bases). Specimen: PBMCs. For the CDR3, the DNA is TGTGCCAGCAGCTCCCGTCGAGGGAGGGATACGCAGTATTTT. This translates into CASSSRRGRDTQYF.